These 22 T cell receptor beta chains share one sample of origin, sequenced in a study of blood T cells in healthy people across ages. Sample-barcoded 5' priming and a J-beta primer mix drove a second PCR of roughly 6 to 12 cycles. One entry per CDR3 protein results from TCRdb running MiXCR on the 5' RACE reads. The sample comprises 1.8 million or so distinct CDR3 sequences, 39% of which are singletons, and roughly 24% rests with the top ten. Sequencing was carried out using blood. The receptors here all came from a human donor in good health.

This clonotype was counted a single time. The chain couples TRBV12-3 or TRBV12-4 to TRBJ2-1; 12 bases match TRBD2. V gave up 5 bases and J gave up 4 bases; unmatched junction bases: 12. The CDR3 sequence is 18 residues long. The chain's CDR3 is CASSQTSGGSDRYNEQFF. The DNA of the CDR3 is TGTGCCAGCAGTCAGACTAGCGGGGGTTCGGACCGATACAATGAGCAGTTCTTC.

The rearrangement uses TRBV24-1 and TRBJ2-1, with 8 bases identical to TRBD2. Germline V gene sequence: CDR1 KGHDR, CDR2 SFDVKD. The CDR3 length is 15 residues. The V segment lost 6 bases and the J segment 5 bases; nucleotides outside the gene matches: 8. CDR3 loop: CATSPRSGGHNEQFF. For the CDR3, the DNA is TGTGCCACCAGTCCTCGGAGCGGGGGTCACAATGAGCAGTTCTTC.

This clonotype was observed many times. The rearrangement uses TRBV29-1 and TRBJ2-7; 9 bases are shared with TRBD1. Germline V gene lookup returns CDR1 SQVTM and CDR2 ANQGSEA. With 4 bases clipped from V and 0 bases from J, the junction kept 1 base outside the gene matches. This CDR3 is built from 13 residues. In nucleotides, the CDR3 is TGCAGCGTTGGGACAGGGGCCTCCTACGAGCAGTACTTC. Translating gives CSVGTGASYEQYF.

The V and J genes are TRBV7-2 and TRBJ2-7, with D tentatively TRBD1 (5 bases). CDR1 and CDR2 from the germline V gene are SGHTA and FQGNSA. V lost 4 bases, J lost 5 bases, and 21 bases lay in between. The CDR3 has 16 amino acids. The CDR3 region is CASSSQGRRPWHEQYF. The CDR3 DNA reads TGTGCCAGCAGCTCCCAGGGTCGGCGCCCTTGGCACGAGCAGTACTTC. Drawing the rest from reference TRBV7-2 and TRBJ2-7, the complete variable domain is GAGVSQSPSNKVTEKGKDVELRCDPISGHTALYWYRQSLGQGLEFLIYFQGNSAPDKSGLPSDRFSAERTGGSVSTLTIQRTQQEDSAVYLCASSSQGRRPWHEQYFGPGTRLTVT.

This clonotype showed up just a few times. V gene TRBV29-1 combines with J gene TRBJ1-2; TRBD1 aligns across 9 bases. Trimming cost V 1 base and J 10 bases; bases outside gene matches: 10. The CDR3 has 14 amino acids. CDR1 is SQVTM, CDR2 ANQGSEA, per germline. CDR3 protein: CSVEGQGEGSFYTF. DNA for the CDR3: TGCAGCGTTGAAGGACAGGGGGAAGGGAGTTTCTACACCTTC.

This clonotype has just one count. The chain carries TRBV2 and TRBJ1-4, with D uncertain. CDR1 and CDR2 (germline): SNHLY, FYNNEI. CDR3 length equals 15 residues. Between the trimmed V and J ends, which lost 8 bases and 4 bases, there was a span of 17 bases. CDR3 nucleotide sequence: TGTGCCAGCCGCCGTCAAGGGCTGAATAATGAAAAACTGTTTTTT. Translating gives CASRRQGLNNEKLFF.

This clonotype was seen a few times. The CDR3 sequence: CASSLAPSGEDTQYF. As DNA, the CDR3 is TGCGCCAGCAGCTTGGCCCCCTCCGGGGAAGATACGCAGTATTTT. V gene TRBV5-1 combines with J gene TRBJ2-3, with D maybe TRBD2 (5 bases). The CDR3 is 15 residues long. Trimming cost V 0 bases and J 5 bases, with 13 bases left between them. Germline CDR1 SGHRS, CDR2 YFSETQ.

This chain connects TRBV7-9 to TRBJ2-7; 8 positions agree with TRBD1. J lost 7 bases, V lost 3 bases, and 11 bases had no gene match. The V gene's germline CDR1 is SEHNR and CDR2 FQNEAQ (reference sequence). This CDR3 spans 15 amino acids. CDR3 coding DNA: TGTGCCAGCAGCTTGAGTCAGGGGGCCTACAATGAGCAGTACTTC. Translation: CASSLSQGAYNEQYF.

J is TRBJ2-5 and V is TRBV20-1; 9 positions match TRBD2. Losses at the gene ends were 5 bases for V and 3 bases for J; bases not matched to a gene: 7. The germline CDR1 and CDR2 sequences are DFQATT and SNEGSKA (reference sequence). This CDR3 is built from 14 residues. The DNA for the CDR3 is TGCAGTGCTGCGGGGGGGCCTGGGGAAGAGACCCAGTACTTC. It translates to CSAAGGPGEETQYF.

The chain recombines TRBV12-3 or TRBV12-4 with TRBJ2-2; D uncertain. This CDR3 comprises 15 residues. The germline V and J ends were trimmed by 1 base and 2 bases, with 8 bases remaining between them. In DNA form, the CDR3 reads TGTGCCAGCAGTTTAGGTATTCTCAACACCGGGGAGCTGTTTTTT. This encodes CASSLGILNTGELFF.

In the case of this clonotype: Germline is not matched at one junction end, which may reflect a read error. The rearrangement uses TRBV2 and TRBJ2-2; D is possibly TRBD1 or TRBD2 (5 bases each). The germline gives CDR1 SNHLY, CDR2 FYNNEI. The CDR3 has 17 amino acids. The CDR3 sequence: CASSDTASRANTGERFF. In DNA form, the CDR3 reads TGTGCCAGCAGTGACACCGCGAGCAGGGCGAACACCGGGGAGCGGTTTTTT. Full variable domain (outside the CDR3, taken from reference TRBV2 and TRBJ2-2): EPEVTQTPSHQVTQMGQEVILRCVPISNHLYFYWYRQILGQKVEFLVSFYNNEISEKSEIFDDQFSVERPDGSNFTLKIRSTKLEDSAMYFCASSDTASRANTGERFFGEGSRLTVL.

This clonotype was recorded a few times. J is TRBJ1-1 and V is TRBV14, with no clear D. V dropped 4 bases and J dropped 0 bases, with 6 bases sitting between them. Germline V gene lookup returns CDR1 SGHDN and CDR2 FVKESK. The length of the CDR3 is 13 residues. The CDR3 bases are TGTGCCAGCAGCCGCTTCCTGAACACTGAAGCTTTCTTT. Protein sequence: CASSRFLNTEAFF.

The chain joins TRBV4-3 to TRBJ1-6, with 7 bases that match TRBD1. The CDR3 contains 16 residues. Germline loops: CDR1 LGHNA, CDR2 YSLEER. Unmatched junction bases numbered 8, after V lost 4 bases and J lost 5 bases. In DNA form, the CDR3 reads TGCGCCAGCAGCCGTGGACAGGCGTCAAATAATTCACCCCTCCACTTT. Its translation: CASSRGQASNNSPLHF.

The V and J genes are TRBV7-2 and TRBJ2-2, with 8 bases aligning to TRBD1. The CDR3 has 17 residues. V lost 3 bases to trimming and J lost 1 base; unmatched junction nucleotides: 7. In germline, CDR1 is SGHTA, CDR2 FQGNSA. CDR3 protein: CASSFPGGTGNTGELFF. CDR3 DNA sequence: TGTGCCAGCAGCTTTCCAGGGGGGACAGGGAACACCGGGGAGCTGTTTTTT.

The genes are TRBV28 and TRBJ2-3; D perhaps matches TRBD2 (7 bases). The CDR3 is 15 residues long. Germline V gene data show CDR1 as MDHEN and CDR2 as SYDVKM. Trimming shortened V by 3 bases and J by 5 bases, and 15 bases separated the two germline ends. The CDR3 DNA reads as TGTGCCAGCAGTTTCTACACGGGGGGCAAAGATACGCAGTATTTT. It specifies CASSFYTGGKDTQYF.

The sample holds a few counts of this clonotype. CDR3 DNA: TGTGCCATCAGGAGGACGGAGGAAGAGACCCAGTACTTC. Amino acids: CAIRRTEEETQYF. This sequence joins TRBV10-3 and TRBJ2-5; tentative D call: TRBD2 (5 bases). CDR3 length: 13 residues. Trimming took 6 bases from V and 3 from J, leaving 11 bases between them. Germline CDR1 and CDR2: ENHRY and SYGVKD.

This rearrangement joins TRBV28 to TRBJ1-5, with D maybe TRBD1 (6 bases). Germline lookup yields CDR1 MDHEN and CDR2 SYDVKM. CDR3 length: 16 amino acids. V was shortened by 4 bases and J by 0 bases, with 13 bases between the two germline ends. The CDR3 bases are TGTGCCAGCAGTTCGGGTGGACAGTCTAGCAATCAGCCCCAGCATTTT. Translated, it gives CASSSGGQSSNQPQHF.

The chain uses TRBV10-3 and TRBJ1-5; the match to TRBD1 covers 11 bases. The CDR3 consists of 15 residues. J gave up 3 bases and V 10 bases, and 8 bases lay outside the gene matches. Germline V gene lookup returns CDR1 ENHRY and CDR2 SYGVKD. The CDR3 loop is CATNRDRGVNQPQHF. In DNA, the CDR3 is TGTGCCACCAACCGGGACAGGGGGGTCAATCAGCCCCAGCATTTT.

CDR3 sequence reads: CASSLRGGYGNEQFF. In DNA form, the CDR3 reads TGTGCCAGCAGCCTCCGAGGGGGTTACGGCAATGAGCAGTTCTTC. This sequence joins TRBV3-1 and TRBJ2-1; D possibly corresponds to TRBD1 (6 bases). The V and J ends lost 4 bases and 6 bases respectively, with 16 bases between them. The CDR3 has 15 amino acids. Germline-derived CDR1 and CDR2 are LGHDT and YNNKEL (reference sequence).

This clonotype was detected a few times. The chain is built from TRBV6-5 and TRBJ2-2; TRBD2 aligns across 13 bases. The CDR3 has 20 amino acids. Germline trimming cut 1 base from V and 5 bases from J; bases unmatched to any gene: 13. Germline V lookup: CDR1 MNHEY, CDR2 SVGAGI. The CDR3 sequence is CASSYFGLAGAPRETGELFF. In DNA, the CDR3 is TGTGCCAGCAGTTACTTTGGACTAGCGGGGGCACCCCGAGAGACCGGGGAGCTGTTTTTT.

About this clonotype itself: Its ends do not fully match the called genes, so a read error is possible. The rearrangement joins TRBV20-1 to TRBJ1-2; D not certain. The CDR3 is 14 amino acids. Germline V gene lookup returns CDR1 DFQATT and CDR2 SNEGSKA (reference sequence). This CDR3 reads CSARVGGSNYDYTF. Here the CDR3 DNA reads TGCAGTGCTAGAGTTGGCGGATCTAACTATGACTACACCTTC.

The sample holds a few counts of this clonotype. The CDR3 sequence is CASSPGTLVAGQETQYF. For the CDR3, the DNA is TGTGCCAGCAGCCCCGGAACTTTGGTAGCGGGCCAAGAGACCCAGTACTTC. The chain couples TRBV11-2 to TRBJ2-5; 7 bases map to TRBD2. Germline V gene sequence: CDR1 SGHAT, CDR2 FQNNGV. The CDR3 loop spans 17 amino acids. Trimming cost V 5 bases and J 1 base; bases outside gene matches: 13.